The clone carrying this T cell receptor (beta chain) was counted many times. CDR3 regions were amplified by Arm-PCR using iRepertoire HTBI primers to build TCR beta libraries. TCRdb analysed the multiplex PCR reads with MiXCR anew, one entry per CDR3 protein. The sample records roughly 420,000 distinct CDR3 sequences, roughly 15% being singletons. This sample was included in a study of regulatory T cells in long-lasting Graves disease. CDR1 and CDR2 (germline): SNHLY, FYNNEI. Trimming shortened V by 11 bases and J by 0 bases, and 10 bases separated the two germline ends. This CDR3 spans 12 amino acids. The sample's time point: newly diagnosed GD, antithyroid drugs for less than 3 months. Construction of the TCR library relied on RNA isolated from PBMCs. These same data were also listed under a study on T cells in Graves' hyperthyroidism and ophthalmopathy. That study reports: Blood also contained most expanded thyroid clonotypes above 0.001.

The rearrangement links TRBV2 to TRBJ1-1; D remains ambiguous. The TCR sequence derives from a woman between 25 and 40 years old with Graves disease. The starting material was peripheral blood mononuclear cells (PBMCs), obtained at new diagnosis, from a patient treated with antithyroid drugs. CDR3 bases: TGTGCCGTGTCCGGCATGAACACTGAAGCTTTCTTT. It encodes CAVSGMNTEAFF.